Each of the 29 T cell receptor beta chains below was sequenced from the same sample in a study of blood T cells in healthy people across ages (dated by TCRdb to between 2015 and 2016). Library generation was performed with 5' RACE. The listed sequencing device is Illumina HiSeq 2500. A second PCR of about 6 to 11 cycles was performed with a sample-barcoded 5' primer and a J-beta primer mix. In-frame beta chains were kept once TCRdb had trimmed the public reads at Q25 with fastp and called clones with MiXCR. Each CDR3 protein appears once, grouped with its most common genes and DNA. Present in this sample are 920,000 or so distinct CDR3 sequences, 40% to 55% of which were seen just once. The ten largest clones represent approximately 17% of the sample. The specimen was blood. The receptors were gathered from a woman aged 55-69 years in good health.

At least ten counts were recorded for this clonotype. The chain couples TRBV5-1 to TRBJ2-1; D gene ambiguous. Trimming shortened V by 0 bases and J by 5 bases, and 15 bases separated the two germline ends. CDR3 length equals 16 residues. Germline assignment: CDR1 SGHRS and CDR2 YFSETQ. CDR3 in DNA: TGCGCCAGCAGCTTGGCTGGGTCCCAAACGAACAATGAGCAGTTCTTC. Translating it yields CASSLAGSQTNNEQFF. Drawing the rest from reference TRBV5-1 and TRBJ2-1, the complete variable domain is KAGVTQTPRYLIKTRGQQVTLSCSPISGHRSVSWYQQTPGQGLQFLFEYFSETQRNKGNFPGRFSGRQFSNSRSEMNVSTLELGDSALYLCASSLAGSQTNNEQFFGPGTRLTVL.

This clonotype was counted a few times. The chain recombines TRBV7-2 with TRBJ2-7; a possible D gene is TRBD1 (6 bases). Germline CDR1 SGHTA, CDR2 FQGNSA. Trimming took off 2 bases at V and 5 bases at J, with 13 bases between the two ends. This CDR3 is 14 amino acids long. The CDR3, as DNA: TGTGCCAGCAGCTTATTTTCAGGGGTAGACGAGCAGTACTTC. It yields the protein CASSLFSGVDEQYF. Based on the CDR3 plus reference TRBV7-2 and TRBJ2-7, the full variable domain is GAGVSQSPSNKVTEKGKDVELRCDPISGHTALYWYRQSLGQGLEFLIYFQGNSAPDKSGLPSDRFSAERTGGSVSTLTIQRTQQEDSAVYLCASSLFSGVDEQYFGPGTRLTVT.

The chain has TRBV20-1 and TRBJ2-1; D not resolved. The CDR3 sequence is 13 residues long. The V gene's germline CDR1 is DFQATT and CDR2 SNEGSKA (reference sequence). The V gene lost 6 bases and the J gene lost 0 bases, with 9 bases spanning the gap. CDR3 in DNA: TGCAGTGCCGTCTTAGGCTCCTACAATGAGCAGTTCTTC. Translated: CSAVLGSYNEQFF.

The CDR3 nucleotides are TGCAGTGCTAGATCGCCCGCGGGAGGACAGCAGTTCTTC. This translates into CSARSPAGGQQFF. The V and J genes are TRBV20-1 and TRBJ2-1; 8 nucleotides align to TRBD2. Germline V gene lookup returns CDR1 DFQATT and CDR2 SNEGSKA (reference sequence). The CDR3 contains 13 residues. After removal of 2 bases from V and 11 bases from J, the junction contained 8 bases not matched to a gene.

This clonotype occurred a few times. Here the CDR3 reads CASSYVVGQGIDTQYF. Here the CDR3 DNA reads TGTGCCAGCAGTTACGTCGTTGGACAGGGAATAGATACGCAGTATTTT. This rearrangement joins TRBV6-6 to TRBJ2-3; 8 bases agree with TRBD1. The CDR3 spans 16 residues. With V trimmed by 2 bases and J by 5 bases, 9 bases remained unmatched. Germline loops: CDR1 MNHNY, CDR2 SVGAGI (reference sequence).

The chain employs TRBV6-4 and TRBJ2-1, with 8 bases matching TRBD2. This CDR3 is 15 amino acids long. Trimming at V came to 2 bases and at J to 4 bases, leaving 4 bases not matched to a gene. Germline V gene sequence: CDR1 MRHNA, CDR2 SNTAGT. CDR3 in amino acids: CASSDTSGFYNEQFF. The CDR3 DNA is TGTGCCAGCAGTGACACTAGCGGATTTTACAATGAGCAGTTCTTC.

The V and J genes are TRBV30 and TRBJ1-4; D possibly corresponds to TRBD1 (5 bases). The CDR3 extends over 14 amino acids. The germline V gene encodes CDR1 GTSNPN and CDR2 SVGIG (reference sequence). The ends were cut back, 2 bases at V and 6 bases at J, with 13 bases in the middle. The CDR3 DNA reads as TGTGCCTGGAGTCTCCGCGGGGGGGATGAAAAACTGTTTTTT. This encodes CAWSLRGGDEKLFF.

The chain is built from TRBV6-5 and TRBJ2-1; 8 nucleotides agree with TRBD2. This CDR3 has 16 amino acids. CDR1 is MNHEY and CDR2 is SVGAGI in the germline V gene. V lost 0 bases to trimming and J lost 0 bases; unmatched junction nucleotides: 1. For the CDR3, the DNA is TGTGCCAGCAGTTACTCCGCGGGAGGCTCCTACAATGAGCAGTTCTTC. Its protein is CASSYSAGGSYNEQFF.

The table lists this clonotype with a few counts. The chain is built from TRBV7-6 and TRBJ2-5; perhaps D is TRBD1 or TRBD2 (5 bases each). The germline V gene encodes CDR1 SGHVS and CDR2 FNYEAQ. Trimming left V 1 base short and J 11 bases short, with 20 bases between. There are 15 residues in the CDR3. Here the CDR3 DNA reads TGTGCCAGCAGCTTAGGGCAGGGCCTCGTTGGGGAGCAGTACTTC. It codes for CASSLGQGLVGEQYF.

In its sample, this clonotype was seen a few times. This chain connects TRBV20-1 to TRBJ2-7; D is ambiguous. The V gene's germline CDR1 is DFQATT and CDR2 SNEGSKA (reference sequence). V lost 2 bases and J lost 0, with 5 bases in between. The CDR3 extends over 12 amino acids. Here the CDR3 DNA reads TGCAGTGCTAGATCCGTCTCCTACGAGCAGTACTTC. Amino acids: CSARSVSYEQYF.

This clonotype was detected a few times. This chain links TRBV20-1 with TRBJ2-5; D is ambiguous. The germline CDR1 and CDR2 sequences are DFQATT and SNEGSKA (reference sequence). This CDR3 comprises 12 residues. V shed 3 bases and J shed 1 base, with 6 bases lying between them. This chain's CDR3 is CSASFSQETQYF. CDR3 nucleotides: TGCAGTGCTAGTTTTAGCCAAGAGACCCAGTACTTC.

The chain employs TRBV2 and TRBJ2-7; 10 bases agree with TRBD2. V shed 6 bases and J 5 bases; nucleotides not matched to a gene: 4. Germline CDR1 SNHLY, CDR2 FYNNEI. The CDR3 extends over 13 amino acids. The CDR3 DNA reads TGTGCCAGCAGACCCGGACTAGCGGACGAGCAGTACTTC. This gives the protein CASRPGLADEQYF.

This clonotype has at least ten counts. The CDR3 spells CSASGRPLETQYF. The CDR3 DNA sequence: TGCAGTGCTAGCGGGAGGCCTCTCGAGACCCAGTACTTC. The rearrangement joins TRBV20-1 to TRBJ2-5, with 7 bases that match TRBD2. Germline loops: CDR1 DFQATT, CDR2 SNEGSKA (reference sequence). V trimming: 3 bases; J trimming: 5 bases; junction bases outside the gene matches: 6. This CDR3 comprises 13 residues.

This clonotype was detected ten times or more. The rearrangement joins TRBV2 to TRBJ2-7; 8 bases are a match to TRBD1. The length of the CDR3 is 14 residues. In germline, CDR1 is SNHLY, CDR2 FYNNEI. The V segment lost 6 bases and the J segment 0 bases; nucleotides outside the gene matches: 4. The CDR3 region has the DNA TGTGCCAGCAGGGAGGACAGGGCCTCCTACGAGCAGTACTTC. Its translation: CASREDRASYEQYF.

CDR3 loop: CASTPDGEGYEQYF. CDR3 nucleotide sequence: TGTGCCAGCACCCCGGACGGAGAAGGCTACGAGCAGTACTTC. This chain connects TRBV28 to TRBJ2-7, with no clear D. The V gene's germline CDR1 is MDHEN and CDR2 SYDVKM. The V gene lost 7 bases and the J gene lost 3 bases, with 16 bases spanning the gap. The CDR3 spans 14 residues.

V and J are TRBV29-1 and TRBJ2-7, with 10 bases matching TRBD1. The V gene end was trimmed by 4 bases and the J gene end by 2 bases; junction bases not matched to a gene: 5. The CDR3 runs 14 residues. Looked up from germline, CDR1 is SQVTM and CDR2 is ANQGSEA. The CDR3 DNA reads TGCAGCGTTGGTCGGGGACAGGGGACCTACGAGCAGTACTTC. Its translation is CSVGRGQGTYEQYF.

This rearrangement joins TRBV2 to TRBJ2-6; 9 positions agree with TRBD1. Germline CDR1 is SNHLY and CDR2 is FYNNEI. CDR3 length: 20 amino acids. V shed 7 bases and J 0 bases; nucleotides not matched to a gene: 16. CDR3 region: CASTTGTGIRRGSGANVLTF. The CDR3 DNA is TGTGCCAGCACCACCGGGACAGGGATTAGAAGGGGCTCTGGGGCCAACGTCCTGACTTTC.

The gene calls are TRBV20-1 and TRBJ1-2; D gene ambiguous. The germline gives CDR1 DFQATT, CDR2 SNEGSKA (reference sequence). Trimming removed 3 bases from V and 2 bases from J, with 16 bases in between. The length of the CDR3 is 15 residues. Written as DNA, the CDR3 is TGCAGTGCTAGGTTCAGGTCCCAGACAAACTATGGCTACACCTTC. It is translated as CSARFRSQTNYGYTF.

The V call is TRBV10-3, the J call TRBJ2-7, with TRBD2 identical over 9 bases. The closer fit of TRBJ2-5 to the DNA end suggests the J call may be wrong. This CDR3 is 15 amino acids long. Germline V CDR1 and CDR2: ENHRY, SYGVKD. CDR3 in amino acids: CAISGLAGVVKTQYF. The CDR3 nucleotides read TGTGCCATCAGCGGGTTAGCGGGAGTAGTGAAGACCCAGTACTTC.

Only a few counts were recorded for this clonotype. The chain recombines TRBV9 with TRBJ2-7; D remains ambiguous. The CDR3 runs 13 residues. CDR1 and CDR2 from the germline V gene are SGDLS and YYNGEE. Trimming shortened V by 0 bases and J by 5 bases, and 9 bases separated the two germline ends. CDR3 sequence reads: CASSVGTFNEQYF. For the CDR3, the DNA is TGTGCCAGCAGCGTAGGTACCTTCAACGAGCAGTACTTC.

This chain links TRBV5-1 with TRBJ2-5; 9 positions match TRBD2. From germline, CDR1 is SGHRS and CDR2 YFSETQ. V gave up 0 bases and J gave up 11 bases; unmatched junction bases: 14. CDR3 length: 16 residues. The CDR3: CASSLDVSGSYNEQYF. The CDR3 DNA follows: TGCGCCAGCAGCTTGGATGTTAGCGGGAGCTACAATGAGCAGTACTTC.

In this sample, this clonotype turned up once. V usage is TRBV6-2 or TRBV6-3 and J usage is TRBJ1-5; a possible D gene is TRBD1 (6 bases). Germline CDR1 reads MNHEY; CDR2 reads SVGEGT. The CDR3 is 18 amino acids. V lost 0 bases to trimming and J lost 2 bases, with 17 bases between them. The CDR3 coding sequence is TGTGCCAGCAGTTACTCGTTGTCGAGGGGGTTCGGCAATCAGCCCCAGCATTTT. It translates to CASSYSLSRGFGNQPQHF.

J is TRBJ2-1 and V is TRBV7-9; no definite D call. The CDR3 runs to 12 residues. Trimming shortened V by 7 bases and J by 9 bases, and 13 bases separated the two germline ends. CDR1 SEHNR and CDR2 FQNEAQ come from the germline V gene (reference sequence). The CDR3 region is CASIPIASEQFF. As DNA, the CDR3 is TGTGCCAGCATCCCCATTGCGAGTGAGCAGTTCTTC.

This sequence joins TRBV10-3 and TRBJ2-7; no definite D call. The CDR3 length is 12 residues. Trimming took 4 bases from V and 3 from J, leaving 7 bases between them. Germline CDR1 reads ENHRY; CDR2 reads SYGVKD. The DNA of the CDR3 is TGTGCCATCAGTGCAAGGAGCTACGAGCAGTACTTC. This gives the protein CAISARSYEQYF.

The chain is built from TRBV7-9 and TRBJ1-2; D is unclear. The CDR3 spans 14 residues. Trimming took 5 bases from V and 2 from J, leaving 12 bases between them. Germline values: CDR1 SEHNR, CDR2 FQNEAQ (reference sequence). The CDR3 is CASSASGMNYGYTF. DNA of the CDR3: TGTGCCAGCAGCGCGTCCGGGATGAACTATGGCTACACCTTC.

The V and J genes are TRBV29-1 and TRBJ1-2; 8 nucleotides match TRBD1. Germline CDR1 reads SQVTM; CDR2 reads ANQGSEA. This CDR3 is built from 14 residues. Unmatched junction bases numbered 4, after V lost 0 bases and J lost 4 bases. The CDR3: CSVEDLGTGYGYTF. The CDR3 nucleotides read TGCAGCGTTGAAGATCTCGGGACAGGCTATGGCTACACCTTC. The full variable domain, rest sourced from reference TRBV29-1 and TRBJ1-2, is SAVISQKPSRDICQRGTSLTIQCQVDSQVTMMFWYRQQPGQSLTLIATANQGSEATYESGFVIDKFPISRPNLTFSTLTVSNMSPEDSSIYLCSVEDLGTGYGYTFGSGTRLTVV.

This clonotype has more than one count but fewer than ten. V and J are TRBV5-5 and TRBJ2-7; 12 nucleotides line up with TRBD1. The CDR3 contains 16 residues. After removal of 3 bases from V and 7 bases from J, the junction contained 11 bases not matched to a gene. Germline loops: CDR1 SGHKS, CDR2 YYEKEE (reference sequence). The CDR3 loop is CASSSGSGQGALEQYF. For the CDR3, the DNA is TGTGCCAGCAGCTCGGGATCGGGACAGGGGGCGTTGGAGCAGTACTTC.

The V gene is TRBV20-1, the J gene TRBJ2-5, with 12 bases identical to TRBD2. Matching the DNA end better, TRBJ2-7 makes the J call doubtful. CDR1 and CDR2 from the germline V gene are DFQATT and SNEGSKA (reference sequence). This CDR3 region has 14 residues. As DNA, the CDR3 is TGCAGTGCGGCAACTAGCGGGAGGATCCACGAGCAGTACTTC. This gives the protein CSAATSGRIHEQYF.

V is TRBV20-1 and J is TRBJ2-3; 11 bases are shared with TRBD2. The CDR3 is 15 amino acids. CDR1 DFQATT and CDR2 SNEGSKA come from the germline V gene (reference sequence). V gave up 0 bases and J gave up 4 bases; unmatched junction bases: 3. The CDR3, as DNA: TGCAGTGCTAGAGATGCGACTAGCGGGGCAGATACGCAGTATTTT. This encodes CSARDATSGADTQYF.